The 29 T cell receptor beta chains below were found in one sample sequenced in a study of T cell responses to AZD1222 COVID-19 vaccine. The data were produced by immunoSEQ multiplex PCR, yet TCRdb's version contains in-frame clones alone and is incomplete. The data hold fewer than 65,000 clones, with about 80% observed a single time. The sequencing here drew on peripheral blood, taken on day 0 of AZD1222 vaccination. Receptor source: an adult in good health.

This clone was seen just once. The chain recombines TRBV19 with TRBJ1-1; D is unresolved. Germline assignment: CDR1 LNHDA and CDR2 SQIVND (reference sequence). V shed 2 bases and J shed 7 bases, with 5 bases lying between them. The CDR3 runs 11 residues. CDR3 amino acids: CASSIQSEAFF. The CDR3 coding sequence is TGTGCCAGTAGTATACAGAGTGAAGCTTTCTTT.

V is TRBV7-9 and J is TRBJ1-3; D gene uncertain. Germline lookup yields CDR1 SEHNR and CDR2 FQNEAQ (reference sequence). Trimming stripped 6 bases from V and 0 bases from J, with 15 bases between. The CDR3 sequence is 16 residues long. The CDR3 region is CASRGRRESSGNTIYF. As DNA, the CDR3 is TGTGCCAGCAGAGGGAGACGGGAGAGCTCTGGAAACACCATATATTTT.

This chain uses TRBV9 with TRBJ2-1, with D hard to call. V lost 4 bases to trimming and J lost 8 bases, with 10 bases between them. From germline, CDR1 is SGDLS and CDR2 YYNGEE. This CDR3 is 12 amino acids long. CDR3 sequence reads: CASSLFFDEQFF. Here the CDR3 DNA reads TGTGCCAGCAGCCTTTTTTTCGATGAGCAGTTCTTC.

By share of the sample, this clone is medium-sized. The V gene is TRBV29-1, the J gene TRBJ1-2; TRBD1 might be the D (5 bases). V was cut by 4 bases and J by 4 bases, with 16 bases left in between. CDR3 size: 14 residues. Germline V gives CDR1 SQVTM, CDR2 ANQGSEA. DNA for the CDR3: TGCAGCGTTGTAGGGCAGGGTGTCGGCTATGGCTACACCTTC. Translating gives CSVVGQGVGYGYTF.

This chain connects TRBV5-1 to TRBJ2-5, with TRBD1 matching 12 bases. The V segment lost 4 bases and the J segment 1 base; nucleotides outside the gene matches: 8. The CDR3 runs 17 residues. CDR1 and CDR2 (germline): SGHRS, YFSETQ. CDR3 protein: CASSLGTGGGRQETQYF. As DNA, the CDR3 is TGCGCCAGCAGCCTCGGGACAGGGGGCGGGCGCCAAGAGACCCAGTACTTC.

The chain uses TRBV6-6 and TRBJ2-7; the match to TRBD1 covers 8 bases. The ends lost 10 bases at V and 5 bases at J; junction bases unmatched: 7. The CDR3 loop spans 12 amino acids. The germline CDR1 and CDR2 sequences are MNHNY and SVGAGI (reference sequence). CDR3 protein: CATMDRVDEQYF. The DNA for the CDR3 is TGTGCCACCATGGACAGGGTAGACGAGCAGTACTTC.

The sample holds a few counts of this clone. The V gene is TRBV19, the J gene TRBJ1-2; no reliable D call. V was clipped by 3 bases and J by 4 bases, with 6 bases between them. The V gene's germline CDR1 is LNHDA and CDR2 SQIVND (reference sequence). The CDR3 spans 12 residues. The CDR3 reads CASSMPGYGYTF. CDR3 nucleotides: TGTGCCAGTAGTATGCCAGGCTATGGCTACACCTTC.

J is TRBJ1-2 and V is TRBV5-1; 7 bases are a match to TRBD1. Germline trimming cut 4 bases from V and 1 base from J; bases unmatched to any gene: 7. The CDR3 totals 15 residues. Germline loops: CDR1 SGHRS, CDR2 YFSETQ. The CDR3 protein is CASSPPDRLNYGYTF. The DNA of the CDR3 is TGCGCCAGCAGCCCCCCGGACAGGCTTAACTATGGCTACACCTTC.

Comment on this clone: One end of the junction does not line up with germline, which may come from a read error. The chain links TRBV19 to TRBJ2-3, with TRBD1 identical over 7 bases. CDR1 is LNHDA and CDR2 is SQIVND in the germline V gene (reference sequence). This CDR3 has 14 amino acids. The CDR3 sequence is CASSLDRVADTQYF. The DNA of the CDR3 is TGTGCCAGTAGTTTAGACAGGGTGGCAGATACGCAGTATTTT.

This chain's CDR3 is CASSDRGMDTDTQYF. The CDR3 DNA sequence: TGTGCCAGCAGTGACAGGGGGATGGACACAGATACGCAGTATTTT. The J gene is TRBJ2-3, the V gene TRBV6-4; D perhaps matches TRBD1 (6 bases). V was cut by 2 bases and J by 2 bases, with 11 bases left in between. CDR1 is MRHNA and CDR2 is SNTAGT in the germline V gene. The CDR3 consists of 15 residues.

J is TRBJ1-4 and V is TRBV5-1; no firm D call. Trimming shortened V by 4 bases and J by 3 bases, and 10 bases separated the two germline ends. Looked up from germline, CDR1 is SGHRS and CDR2 is YFSETQ. The CDR3 consists of 14 residues. DNA of the CDR3: TGCGCCAGCAGCCTCCGGGCCCCTAATGAAAAACTGTTTTTT. As protein: CASSLRAPNEKLFF.

The chain carries TRBV6-5 and TRBJ1-2; D might be TRBD1 (6 bases). CDR1 and CDR2 (germline): MNHEY, SVGAGI. V lost 7 bases and J lost 5, with 20 bases in between. The CDR3 spans 15 residues. CDR3 in amino acids: CASNPTGKAGYGYTF. The CDR3 nucleotides are TGTGCCAGCAACCCTACAGGGAAAGCGGGGTATGGCTACACCTTC.

This clone has only one observation. The rearrangement links TRBV5-5 to TRBJ2-1; D possibly corresponds to TRBD1 (6 bases). This CDR3 comprises 15 residues. Between the trimmed V and J ends, which lost 3 bases and 4 bases, there was a span of 14 bases. CDR1 is SGHKS, CDR2 YYEKEE, per germline (reference sequence). Written as DNA, the CDR3 is TGTGCCAGCAGCTCCACAACAGGGAGTTACAATGAGCAGTTCTTC. Translated, it gives CASSSTTGSYNEQFF.

This chain uses TRBV27 with TRBJ2-3; the D gene could be TRBD1 or TRBD2 (5 bases each). Per the germline V gene, CDR1 is MNHEY and CDR2 is SMNVEV (reference sequence). V was trimmed by 3 bases and J by 2 bases, leaving 12 bases between them. The CDR3 runs 15 residues. The CDR3 sequence is CASSFGLGDTDTQYF. The CDR3, as DNA: TGTGCCAGCAGTTTCGGTTTGGGGGACACAGATACGCAGTATTTT.

V gene TRBV30 combines with J gene TRBJ1-4; D call uncertain. The CDR3 is 13 amino acids. The germline gives CDR1 GTSNPN, CDR2 SVGIG (reference sequence). Trimming took off 1 base at V and 7 bases at J, with 10 bases between the two ends. The CDR3: CAWSGRMGEKLFF. CDR3 sequence (DNA): TGTGCCTGGAGTGGACGTATGGGTGAAAAACTGTTTTTT. Together with reference TRBV30 and TRBJ1-4, the CDR3 gives the full variable domain: SQTIHQWPATLVQPVGSPLSLECTVEGTSNPNLYWYRQAAGRGLQLLFYSVGIGQISSEVPQNLSASRPQDRQFILSSKKLLLSDSGFYLCAWSGRMGEKLFFGSGTQLSVL.

This clone was seen once. In DNA, the CDR3 is TGTGCCAGCAGTTATACCGGGGTCGATGGGGAGACCCAGTACTTC. It translates to CASSYTGVDGETQYF. V usage is TRBV6-6 and J usage is TRBJ2-5; possibly TRBD2 for D (5 bases). Germline loops: CDR1 MNHNY, CDR2 SVGAGI (reference sequence). The CDR3 runs 15 residues. Trimming took off 3 bases at V and 5 bases at J, with 16 bases between the two ends.

Comments on this clone: One junction end disagrees with the germline gene, perhaps due to a read error. V and J are TRBV6-1 and TRBJ1-1; maybe TRBD1 (5 bases). This CDR3 has 15 amino acids. The germline V gene encodes CDR1 MNHNS and CDR2 SASEGT. DNA of the CDR3: TGTGCCAGCAGTGAACAGGTGGGGCTGAAAACTGAAGCTTTCTTT. It translates to CASSEQVGLKTEAFF.

This chain links TRBV1 with TRBJ2-3; the table's D call, TRBD2, has no DNA check behind it. TRBV1 is a listed pseudogene. The CDR3 covers 17 residues. The CDR3 sequence: CTSSHPTSGMGTDTQYF. The CDR3 DNA sequence: TGCACCAGCAGCCACCCGACTAGCGGGATGGGCACAGATACGCAGTATTTT.

V is TRBV19 and J is TRBJ2-2; 8 bases are shared with TRBD1. Losses at the gene ends were 5 bases for V and 5 bases for J; bases not matched to a gene: 10. The CDR3 runs 16 residues. CDR1 LNHDA and CDR2 SQIVND come from the germline V gene (reference sequence). This CDR3 is CASSPIGQGWTGELFF. CDR3 bases: TGTGCCAGTAGTCCGATAGGACAGGGCTGGACCGGGGAGCTGTTTTTT.

This chain joins TRBV7-8 and TRBJ2-3; 12 nucleotides match TRBD2. Trimming took 5 bases from V and 2 from J; bases not matched to a gene: 8. Germline CDR1 SGHVS, CDR2 FQNEAQ. This CDR3 is 17 amino acids long. This CDR3 reads CASSLSLAGGHTDTQYF. The CDR3 DNA reads TGTGCCAGCAGCCTCTCTCTAGCGGGGGGGCACACAGATACGCAGTATTTT.

This clone was observed a single time. V and J are TRBV27 and TRBJ2-7; 11 nucleotides line up with TRBD2. Germline V gene sequence: CDR1 MNHEY, CDR2 SMNVEV (reference sequence). The CDR3 is 15 amino acids. After removal of 8 bases from V and 4 bases from J, the junction contained 10 bases not matched to a gene. CDR3 region: CASRPLAGGGYEQYF. Written as DNA, the CDR3 is TGTGCCAGCCGGCCTCTAGCGGGAGGTGGGTACGAGCAGTACTTC.

The V call is TRBV4-2, the J call TRBJ1-1, with D perhaps matching TRBD1 (5 bases). CDR1 and CDR2 from the germline V gene are LGHNA and YNFKEQ. Trimming stripped 3 bases from V and 1 base from J, with 9 bases between. CDR3 length equals 14 residues. Here the CDR3 DNA reads TGTGCCAGCAGCCACGGAACAGGGAACACTGAAGCTTTCTTT. It yields the protein CASSHGTGNTEAFF.

The rearrangement joins TRBV7-2 to TRBJ1-2, with 9 bases fitting TRBD1. Germline V gives CDR1 SGHTA, CDR2 FQGNSA. This CDR3 region has 15 residues. V trimming: 3 bases; J trimming: 7 bases; junction bases outside the gene matches: 9. The CDR3 sequence: CASSLGTGGASGYTF. DNA of the CDR3: TGTGCCAGCAGCTTGGGCACAGGGGGCGCGAGTGGCTACACCTTC.

This chain connects TRBV7-9 to TRBJ1-3; no firm D call. The CDR3 is 16 residues long. From germline, CDR1 is SEHNR and CDR2 FQNEAQ (reference sequence). The V end was cut by 4 bases, the J end by 0 bases, with 13 bases between. The CDR3 loop reads CASSSGITTSGNTIYF. Here the CDR3 DNA reads TGTGCCAGCAGCTCCGGGATAACGACCTCTGGAAACACCATATATTTT.

V and J are TRBV19 and TRBJ1-2, with no clear D. Germline V gene data show CDR1 as LNHDA and CDR2 as SQIVND (reference sequence). The CDR3 length is 13 residues. V was trimmed by 1 base and J by 4 bases, leaving 7 bases between them. CDR3 nucleotides: TGTGCCAGTAGTATAGCCGCAGGCTATGGCTACACCTTC. Its protein product is CASSIAAGYGYTF.

The V call is TRBV28, the J call TRBJ1-2; D gene ambiguous. This CDR3 spans 12 amino acids. Per the germline V gene, CDR1 is MDHEN and CDR2 is SYDVKM. V lost 2 bases, J lost 8 bases, and 9 bases lay in between. In nucleotides, the CDR3 is TGTGCCAGCAGTTTACTTCGGACGGGCTACACCTTC. Its translation: CASSLLRTGYTF.

The count of this clone is one. This sequence joins TRBV5-4 and TRBJ2-1; the D is unclear. The germline V gene has CDR1 SGHNT and CDR2 YYREEE (reference sequence). With 1 base removed from V and 7 bases from J, the gap between germline ends came to 27 bases. This CDR3 contains 19 residues. CDR3 loop: CASSLIPLMVYGKGNEQFF. CDR3 in DNA: TGTGCCAGCAGCTTGATTCCCCTTATGGTTTATGGGAAGGGAAATGAGCAGTTCTTC.

V and J are TRBV6-2 or TRBV6-3 and TRBJ1-1, with 8 bases aligning to TRBD1. V was clipped by 5 bases and J by 8 bases; unmatched bases: 10. The CDR3 is made up of 14 amino acids. Germline V gene lookup returns CDR1 MNHEY and CDR2 SVGEGT. For the CDR3, the DNA is TGTGCCAGCAGTCCGAGCCGGGACAGGCGGGAAGCTTTCTTT. Protein sequence: CASSPSRDRREAFF.

J is TRBJ2-5 and V is TRBV6-6, with TRBD1 identical over 7 bases. Per germline, CDR1 MNHNY and CDR2 SVGAGI (reference sequence). CDR3 length equals 15 residues. V trimming: 2 bases; J trimming: 4 bases; junction bases outside the gene matches: 7. The CDR3 DNA reads TGTGCCAGCAGTTACCTACCGACAGGGTCAGAGACCCAGTACTTC. It yields the protein CASSYLPTGSETQYF.